The clone carrying this T cell receptor (beta chain) was counted only a few times. Antigen: not known. The junction shows a germline mismatch at one end, possibly a read error. This entry comes from a study of T cell repertoires in cytomegalovirus infection. Notes on the study in general: HLA-C-restricted CMV-specific TCR beta clonotypes prevailed in the ex vivo response.

Each CDR3 protein is one row after TCRdb ran MiXCR on the reads. The data contain roughly 76,000 distinct CDR3 sequences, more than 3% of them seen just once; the ten biggest clones take up 3.5% to 6%. Germline-derived CDR1 and CDR2 are LNHDA and SQIVND (reference sequence). The CDR3 length is 13 residues. The sequencing sample was made of PBMCs. This TCR was recovered from a human donor in good health (CMV status not recorded). Some clones in this sample may be carry-over from other donors' samples. This sequence joins TRBV19 and TRBJ1-6; D is ambiguous. The CDR3 region has the DNA TGTGCCGGTAGTCCACAGCTGAATTCACCCCTCCACTTT. Protein sequence: CAGSPQLNSPLHF.